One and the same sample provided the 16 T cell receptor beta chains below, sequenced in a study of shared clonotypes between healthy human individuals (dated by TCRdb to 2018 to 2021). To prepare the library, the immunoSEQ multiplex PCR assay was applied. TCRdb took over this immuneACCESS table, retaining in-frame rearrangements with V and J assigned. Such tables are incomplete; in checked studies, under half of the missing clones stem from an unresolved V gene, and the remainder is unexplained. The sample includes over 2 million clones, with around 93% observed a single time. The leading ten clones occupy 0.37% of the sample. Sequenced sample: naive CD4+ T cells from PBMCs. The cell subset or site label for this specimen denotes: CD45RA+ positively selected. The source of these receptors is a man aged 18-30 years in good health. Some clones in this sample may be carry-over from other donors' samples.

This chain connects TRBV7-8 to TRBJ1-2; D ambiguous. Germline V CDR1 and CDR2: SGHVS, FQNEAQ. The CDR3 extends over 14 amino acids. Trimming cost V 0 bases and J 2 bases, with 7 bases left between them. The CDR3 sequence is CASSLAFRNYGYTF. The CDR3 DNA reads TGTGCCAGCAGCTTAGCGTTCCGAAACTATGGCTACACCTTC.

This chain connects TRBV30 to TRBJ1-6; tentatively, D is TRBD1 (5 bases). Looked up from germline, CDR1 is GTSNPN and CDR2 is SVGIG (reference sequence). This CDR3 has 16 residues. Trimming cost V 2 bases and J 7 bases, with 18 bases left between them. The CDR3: CAWSSPGWGVNSPLHF. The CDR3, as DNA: TGTGCCTGGAGTTCCCCCGGTTGGGGCGTGAATTCACCCCTCCACTTT. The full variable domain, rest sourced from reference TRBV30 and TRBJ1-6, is SQTIHQWPATLVQPVGSPLSLECTVEGTSNPNLYWYRQAAGRGLQLLFYSVGIGQISSEVPQNLSASRPQDRQFILSSKKLLLSDSGFYLCAWSSPGWGVNSPLHFGNGTRLTVT.

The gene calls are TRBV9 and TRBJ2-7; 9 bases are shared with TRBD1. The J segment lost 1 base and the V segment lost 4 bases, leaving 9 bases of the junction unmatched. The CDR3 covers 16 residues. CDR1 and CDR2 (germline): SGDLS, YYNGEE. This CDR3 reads CASSPEQGAGSYEQYF. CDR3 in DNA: TGTGCCAGCAGCCCCGAACAGGGGGCAGGGTCCTACGAGCAGTACTTC.

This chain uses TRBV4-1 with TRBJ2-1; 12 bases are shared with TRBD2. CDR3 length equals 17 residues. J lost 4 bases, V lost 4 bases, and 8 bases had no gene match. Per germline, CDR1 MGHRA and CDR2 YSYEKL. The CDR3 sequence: CASSLRTSGDGYNEQFF. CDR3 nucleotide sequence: TGCGCCAGCAGCCTCCGGACTAGCGGGGATGGGTACAATGAGCAGTTCTTC.

The CDR3 is CASSPTGGTRETQYF. The DNA for the CDR3 is TGCGCCAGCAGCCCAACAGGGGGCACGAGGGAGACCCAGTACTTC. The chain combines TRBV5-1 with TRBJ2-5, with 9 bases matching TRBD1. This CDR3 region has 15 residues. CDR1 and CDR2 (germline): SGHRS, YFSETQ. With V trimmed by 4 bases and J by 5 bases, 9 bases remained unmatched.

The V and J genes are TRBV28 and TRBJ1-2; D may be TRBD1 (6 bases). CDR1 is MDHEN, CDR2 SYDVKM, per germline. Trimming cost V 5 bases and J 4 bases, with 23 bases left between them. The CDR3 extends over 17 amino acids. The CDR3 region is CASSTTPGYQGTYGYTF. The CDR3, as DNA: TGTGCCAGCAGTACTACCCCGGGGTATCAGGGGACCTATGGCTACACCTTC.

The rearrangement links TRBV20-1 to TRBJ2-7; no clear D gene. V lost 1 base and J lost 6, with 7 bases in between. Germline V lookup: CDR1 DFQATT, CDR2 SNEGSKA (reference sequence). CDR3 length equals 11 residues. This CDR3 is CSARALTEQYF. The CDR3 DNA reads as TGCAGTGCTAGAGCCCTAACCGAGCAGTACTTC.

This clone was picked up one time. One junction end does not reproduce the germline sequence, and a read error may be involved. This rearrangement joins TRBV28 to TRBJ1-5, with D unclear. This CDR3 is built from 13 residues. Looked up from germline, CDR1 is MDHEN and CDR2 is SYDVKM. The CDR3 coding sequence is TGTGCCGGCAGTTTAGCCTGGCGGAAGCCCCAGCATTTT. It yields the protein CAGSLAWRKPQHF.

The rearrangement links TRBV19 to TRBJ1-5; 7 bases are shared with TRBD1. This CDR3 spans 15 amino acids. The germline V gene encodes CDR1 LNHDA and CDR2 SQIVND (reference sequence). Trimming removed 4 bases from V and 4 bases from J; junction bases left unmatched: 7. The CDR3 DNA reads TGTGCCAGTAGTACCCCCACAGGGGTGAATCAGCCCCAGCATTTT. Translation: CASSTPTGVNQPQHF.

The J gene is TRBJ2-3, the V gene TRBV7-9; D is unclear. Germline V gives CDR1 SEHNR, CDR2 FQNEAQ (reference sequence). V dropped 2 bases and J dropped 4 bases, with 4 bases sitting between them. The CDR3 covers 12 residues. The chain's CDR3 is CASSLWSDTQYF. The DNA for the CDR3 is TGTGCCAGCAGCTTATGGTCAGATACGCAGTATTTT.

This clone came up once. CDR3 bases: TGCGCCAGCCGAAATGGACAGCTTCGTAACTATGGCTACACCTTC. Translating it yields CASRNGQLRNYGYTF. The rearrangement links TRBV5-1 to TRBJ1-2, with D perhaps matching TRBD1 (6 bases). Looked up from germline, CDR1 is SGHRS and CDR2 is YFSETQ. The CDR3 spans 15 residues. With 7 bases removed from V and 1 base from J, the gap between germline ends came to 17 bases.

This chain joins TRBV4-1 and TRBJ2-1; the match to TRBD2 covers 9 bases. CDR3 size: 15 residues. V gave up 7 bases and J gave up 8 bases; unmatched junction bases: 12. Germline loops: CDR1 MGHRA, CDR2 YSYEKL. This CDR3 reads CASTKRNSGGDEQFF. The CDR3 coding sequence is TGCGCCAGCACCAAACGTAATAGCGGGGGTGATGAGCAGTTCTTC.

The CDR3 DNA reads as TGTGCCAGCAGTTACCGCAGGGGTGAGACCCAGTACTTC. Amino acids: CASSYRRGETQYF. The chain is built from TRBV6-6 and TRBJ2-5, with D perhaps matching TRBD1 (6 bases). The V end lost 2 bases, the J end lost 5 bases, and 9 bases lay between the germline ends. The germline gives CDR1 MNHNY, CDR2 SVGAGI (reference sequence). There are 13 residues in the CDR3.

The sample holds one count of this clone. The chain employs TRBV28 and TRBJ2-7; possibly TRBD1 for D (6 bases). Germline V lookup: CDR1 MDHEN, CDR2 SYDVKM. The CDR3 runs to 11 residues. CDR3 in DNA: TGTTTCCGGGACAACCCCTACGAGCAGTACTTC. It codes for CFRDNPYEQYF.

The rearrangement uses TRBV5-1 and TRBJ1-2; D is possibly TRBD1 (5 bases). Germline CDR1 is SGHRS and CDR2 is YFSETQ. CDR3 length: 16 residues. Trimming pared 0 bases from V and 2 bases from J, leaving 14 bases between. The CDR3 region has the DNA TGCGCCAGCAGCTTGGCCGAGGGGCGCGGGAACTATGGCTACACCTTC. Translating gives CASSLAEGRGNYGYTF.

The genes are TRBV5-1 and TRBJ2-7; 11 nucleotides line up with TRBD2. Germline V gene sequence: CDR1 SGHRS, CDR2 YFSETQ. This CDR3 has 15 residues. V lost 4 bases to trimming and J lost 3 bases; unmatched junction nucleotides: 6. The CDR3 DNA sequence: TGCGCCAGCAGCGGGGGACTAGCGGAACTCTACGAGCAGTACTTC. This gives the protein CASSGGLAELYEQYF.